The following is a TCR beta chain sequence with its context. Its antigen is not yet known. The junction departs from germline at one end; a sequencing error may be responsible. From its cysteine to its phenylalanine, the CDR3 spans 12 amino acids. Only CDR3 DNA remains: 36 bases, in frame from the first base. From a lookup of the germline V gene, CDR1 and CDR2 are KGHDR and SFDVKD. The entry originates in a study of T-cell memory formation after mild COVID-19 (dated by TCRdb to the early 2020s). About the full investigation: TCR sequence clusters from the two donors were largely donor specific. The cohort was made up of two young adult volunteers, one female and one male, who were previously healthy. T-cell clones expanding and contracting after mild COVID-19 in two donors were tracked by longitudinal TCRalpha and TCRbeta repertoire sequencing. Overall results and qualifications from the work: Whether the second-wave clones peaking on day 37 were SARS-CoV-2 specific was not confirmed. Some responding clones were found in pre-infection memory, which suggests that pre-existing cross-reactive memory T cells took part in the SARS-CoV-2 response. Contracting CD4+ clones were found mainly in CM and EM memory subsets, while CD8+ clones were enriched in EMRA. Balanced CD4/CD8 phenotypes were observed for clones contracting from day 15 to 85, whereas a bias towards CD4+ was observed for a second wave of clones expanding from day 15 to 37. The study included only a couple of mild cases, and larger cohorts that include severe cases with pre-infection samples were judged to be necessary.

Sequencing took place on an Illumina NovaSeq 6000. Using 5'RACE with constant-segment primers, TCRalpha and TCRbeta cDNA libraries were constructed, with sample barcodes and unique molecular identifiers added in the process. Trizol reagent was used to extract RNA from every sample. The libraries were amplified in two PCR steps, and the second step added a second sample barcode and Illumina TruSeq adapters. Libraries were sequenced on an Illumina NovaSeq with 2 x 150 bp paired-end reads. Under the source paper's analysis protocol: Reads were demultiplexed and collapsed into UMI-guided consensus sequences with migec v1.2.7. Using mixcr v2.1.11, UMI consensuses were aligned to TRA and TRB V and J templates and then assembled into clonotypes. A clonotype was counted as expanded or contracted only when both edgeR and NoisET called the clonotype significant, with the noise models trained on biological replicates. For edgeR calls, the cutoffs were a false discovery rate-adjusted p below 0.01 and a log2 fold-change threshold of 1. As an exploratory analysis of dynamics, max-normalized trajectories of the 1000 most abundant clonotypes were examined with PCA combined with hierarchical clustering. Each responding clone was given a CD4 or CD8 phenotype based on the CD4+ and CD8+ repertoires, which had been sequenced separately. TCRdb reanalyzed the raw reads on its own, using fastp at Q25 for trimming and MiXCR for clone calling, and kept in-frame beta chains. Every distinct CDR3 protein forms one entry, paired with its most common genes and DNA. The V and J calls shown here were made by TCRdb, not taken from the authors' results. In this sample the table shows about 200,000 distinct CDR3 sequences, around 16% of which occur a single time. The leading ten clones occupy about 2% of the sample.

Ficoll-Paque density gradient centrifugation was the method used to isolate PBMCs. Sequencing input: PBMCs or a T cell subset sorted from them (not recorded which). Recombination joined TRBV24-1 with TRBJ1-5, with an unclear D gene assignment. The source of this sequence is an adult woman who had mild COVID-19 (a few samples of this study predate the infection). The sample titles of this study are shuffled in the database, so cell type and time point are left out; the donor was told from shared clones. The DNA reads TGTGCCACCAGTGATAGCGATCAGCCCCAGCATTTT. It translates as CATSDSDQPQHF.